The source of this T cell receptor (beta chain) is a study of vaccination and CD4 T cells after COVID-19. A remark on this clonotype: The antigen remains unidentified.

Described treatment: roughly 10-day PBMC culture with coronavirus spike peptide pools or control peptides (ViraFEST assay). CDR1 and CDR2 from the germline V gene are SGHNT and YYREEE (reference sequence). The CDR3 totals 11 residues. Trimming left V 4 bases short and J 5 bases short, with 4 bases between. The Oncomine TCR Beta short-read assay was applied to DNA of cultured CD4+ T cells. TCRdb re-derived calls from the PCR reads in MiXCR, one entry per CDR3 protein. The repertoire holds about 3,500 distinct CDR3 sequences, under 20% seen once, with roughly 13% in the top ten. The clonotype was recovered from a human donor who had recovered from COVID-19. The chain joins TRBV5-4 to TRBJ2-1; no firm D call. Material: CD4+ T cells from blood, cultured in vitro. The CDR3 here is CASSLNNEQFF. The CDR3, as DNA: TGTGCCAGCAGCCTAAACAATGAGCAGTTCTTC.